The rows below give T cell receptor beta chains drawn from one sample of a study of graft-versus-host responses after intestinal transplantation. Using immunoSEQ multiplex PCR, the repertoire was profiled, and TCRdb retains in-frame clones only, with some absent. Of 9,600 or so clones detected, roughly 71% appear once; the ten largest clones hold roughly 21%. The material was ileum tissue, obtained less than 480 days after intestinal transplantation. All receptors derive from a human patient who received an intestinal transplant, so some T cells may come from the graft donor. The conserved cysteine and the conserved F or W are not part of the CDR3 here.

TRBV7-9 AIWFGGYT
TRBV11-2 ASSQQRETQY
TRBV10-3 AISQTDTQY
TRBV11-2 ASSKGSAYNEQF
TRBV10-1 ASSEGRYYGYT
TRBV28 ASSPGNYGYT
TRBV28 ASSFGVNEQF
TRBV5-6 ASYPGQLNSGYEQY
TRBV6-6 ASSYDQGSYEQY
TRBV4-1 ASSGRGMRGAGELF
TRBV29-1 SASTGGNQPQH
TRBV11-3 ASSLDMRPNEQF
TRBV5-1 ASSFTGREGYT
TRBV29-1 SVEETGQKQF
TRBV5-1 ARAGGRDFEKLF